This T cell receptor (beta chain) was found in a study of blood T cell repertoires in COVID-19. About the research overall: Sites across the United States, Italy and Spain contributed samples from acute and convalescent COVID-19.

On this clone itself: This same CDR3 is encoded by further DNA sequences in the sample.

V lost 6 bases to trimming and J lost 8 bases, with 16 bases between them. CDR3 size: 13 residues. TCRdb's copy holds only in-frame clones and misses some; the assay was immunoSEQ multiplex PCR. The table has approximately 330,000 clones, roughly 90% seen once; the top ten hold under 5%. This sequence was found in a woman in her forties or fifties with active or convalescent COVID-19. V usage is TRBV12-3 or TRBV12-4 and J usage is TRBJ1-2; D perhaps matches TRBD1 (6 bases). Sequencing was carried out using peripheral blood. The CDR3 coding sequence is TGTGCCAGCAGACGAACAGGGATTGGGGGCTACACCTTC. Its protein product is CASRRTGIGGYTF.